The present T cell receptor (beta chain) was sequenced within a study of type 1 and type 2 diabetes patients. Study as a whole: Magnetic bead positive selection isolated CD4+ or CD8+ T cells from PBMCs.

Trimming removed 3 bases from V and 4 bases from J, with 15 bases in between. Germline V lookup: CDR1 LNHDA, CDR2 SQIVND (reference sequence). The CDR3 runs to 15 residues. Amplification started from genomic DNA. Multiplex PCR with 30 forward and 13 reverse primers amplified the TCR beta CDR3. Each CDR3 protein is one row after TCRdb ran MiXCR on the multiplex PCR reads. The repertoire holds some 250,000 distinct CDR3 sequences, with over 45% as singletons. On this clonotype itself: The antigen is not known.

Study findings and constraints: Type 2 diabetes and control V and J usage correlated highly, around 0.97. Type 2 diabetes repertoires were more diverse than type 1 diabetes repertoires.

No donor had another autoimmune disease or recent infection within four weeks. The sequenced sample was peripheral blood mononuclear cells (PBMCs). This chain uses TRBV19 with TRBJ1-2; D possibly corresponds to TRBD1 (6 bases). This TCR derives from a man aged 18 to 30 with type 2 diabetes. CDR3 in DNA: TGTGCCAGTAGTATTCTTGGGGGCGCGGGCTATGGCTACACCTTC. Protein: CASSILGGAGYGYTF.